The 16 T cell receptor beta chains in this list originate from one sample, sequenced in a study of T cell changes during pregnancy in multiple sclerosis. The table came from immunoSEQ multiplex PCR; TCRdb's copy has only in-frame clones and leaves some out. Of some 93,000 clones listed, 91% were seen once; the top ten hold 1.5% to 2%. Sequences were derived from peripheral blood, sampled after pregnancy. Receptors were obtained from a female donor in good health, enrolled as a control in a pregnancy study.

The CDR3 bases are TGTGCCAGCAGTTTAGAACGGGACAGGGTGTACGAGCAGTACTTC. It is translated as CASSLERDRVYEQYF. The chain carries TRBV27 and TRBJ2-7; 9 bases agree with TRBD1. The CDR3 totals 15 residues. The germline V gene encodes CDR1 MNHEY and CDR2 SMNVEV (reference sequence). The J segment lost 4 bases and the V segment lost 2 bases, leaving 6 bases of the junction unmatched.

A note on this clone: Other DNA sequences within the sample encode an identical CDR3. J is TRBJ1-2 and V is TRBV9; D perhaps matches TRBD1 (5 bases). The CDR3 contains 16 residues. Trimming took off 2 bases at V and 0 bases at J, with 14 bases between the two ends. Germline CDR1 is SGDLS and CDR2 is YYNGEE. CDR3 DNA: TGTGCCAGCAGCGTCGCACCAGGACAAGCTAACTATGGCTACACCTTC. It encodes CASSVAPGQANYGYTF.

The chain recombines TRBV5-4 with TRBJ1-1, with TRBD1 as a possible D gene (5 bases). Per germline, CDR1 SGHNT and CDR2 YYREEE (reference sequence). This CDR3 is built from 13 residues. Trimming removed 4 bases at V and 8 bases at J, with 15 bases between. The DNA for the CDR3 is TGTGCCAGCAGCCAGGCGGCGGGGCCCGAAGCTTTCTTT. Its translation is CASSQAAGPEAFF.

The chain employs TRBV7-8 and TRBJ2-7, with no clear D. V lost 1 base to trimming and J lost 3 bases, with 7 bases between them. Germline V gene lookup returns CDR1 SGHVS and CDR2 FQNEAQ. The CDR3 loop spans 13 amino acids. The CDR3 sequence is CASSLVRIYEQYF. The CDR3 DNA follows: TGTGCCAGCAGCTTAGTCAGAATCTACGAGCAGTACTTC. The whole variable domain, filled in from reference TRBV7-8 and TRBJ2-7, reads GAGVSQSPRYKVAKRGQDVALRCDPISGHVSLFWYQQALGQGPEFLTYFQNEAQLDKSGLPSDRFFAERPEGSVSTLKIQRTQQEDSAVYLCASSLVRIYEQYFGPGTRLTVT.

The rearrangement links TRBV10-3 to TRBJ2-5; TRBD1 is a possible D gene (6 bases). V lost 3 bases to trimming and J lost 5 bases, with 16 bases between them. The CDR3 sequence is 15 residues long. Germline CDR1 reads ENHRY; CDR2 reads SYGVKD. The CDR3: CAISDGQGRTETQYF. The CDR3 nucleotides are TGTGCCATCAGTGACGGCCAGGGGAGAACGGAGACCCAGTACTTC.

The gene calls are TRBV27 and TRBJ2-1; 10 bases map to TRBD1. The CDR3 runs 13 residues. Losses at the gene ends were 8 bases for V and 9 bases for J; bases not matched to a gene: 7. Germline V gives CDR1 MNHEY, CDR2 SMNVEV (reference sequence). The CDR3 coding sequence is TGTGCCAGCCGATGGACAGGGGGGCCTGAGCAGTTCTTC. It codes for CASRWTGGPEQFF.

There are a few counts of this clone. Different DNA sequences within this sample yield the same CDR3. The rearrangement links TRBV7-6 to TRBJ2-7; 7 nucleotides agree with TRBD1. Germline V lookup: CDR1 SGHVS, CDR2 FNYEAQ. V lost 4 bases to trimming and J lost 6 bases; unmatched junction nucleotides: 6. The CDR3 extends over 13 amino acids. The CDR3 protein is CASSSRTGSEQYF. The CDR3 DNA reads TGTGCCAGCAGCTCTAGGACAGGAAGCGAGCAGTACTTC.

The chain joins TRBV2 to TRBJ2-7, with 7 positions matching TRBD1. V lost 5 bases and J lost 1; bases outside the gene matches: 5. The CDR3 consists of 14 residues. From germline, CDR1 is SNHLY and CDR2 FYNNEI. CDR3 protein: CASSKGQPSYEQYF. In nucleotides, the CDR3 is TGTGCCAGCAGTAAGGGACAGCCTTCCTACGAGCAGTACTTC.

This chain joins TRBV10-3 and TRBJ2-1, with TRBD2 matching 9 bases. This CDR3 contains 17 residues. Germline CDR1 reads ENHRY; CDR2 reads SYGVKD. J was trimmed by 5 bases and V by 0 bases; bases with no gene match: 8. The chain's CDR3 is CAISESKASGDNNEQFF. The CDR3, as DNA: TGTGCCATCAGTGAGTCGAAGGCTAGCGGGGATAACAATGAGCAGTTCTTC.

The chain is built from TRBV9 and TRBJ2-3, with unresolved D. V lost 0 bases, J lost 0 bases, and 8 bases lay in between. CDR1 is SGDLS and CDR2 is YYNGEE in the germline V gene. CDR3 length: 15 residues. The CDR3, as DNA: TGTGCCAGCAGCGTAGGTCGGTCTAGCACAGATACGCAGTATTTT. It is translated as CASSVGRSSTDTQYF.

This chain joins TRBV9 and TRBJ2-7, with a tentative D call TRBD2 (5 bases). CDR1 is SGDLS, CDR2 YYNGEE, per germline. V was pared by 2 bases and J by 4 bases, with 13 bases between. The CDR3 runs 14 residues. CDR3 loop: CASSVGSGGYEQYF. CDR3 bases: TGTGCCAGCAGCGTTGGCAGCGGCGGGTACGAGCAGTACTTC.

This clone was detected only once. The chain has TRBV6-5 and TRBJ2-2; D is ambiguous. Looked up from germline, CDR1 is MNHEY and CDR2 is SVGAGI. This CDR3 is built from 11 residues. V was shortened by 8 bases and J by 3 bases, with 4 bases between the two germline ends. CDR3 DNA sequence: TGTGCCAGCTATTACACCGGGGAGCTGTTTTTT. Translation: CASYYTGELFF.

The genes are TRBV7-3 and TRBJ1-1; no clear D. The germline gives CDR1 SGHTA, CDR2 FQGTGA. This CDR3 comprises 14 residues. Trimming shortened V by 1 base and J by 4 bases, and 10 bases separated the two germline ends. CDR3 sequence: CASSLMRGVTEAFF. CDR3 DNA: TGTGCCAGCAGCTTAATGCGGGGAGTCACTGAAGCTTTCTTT.

The V call is TRBV9, the J call TRBJ2-2; the match to TRBD2 covers 8 bases. Germline values: CDR1 SGDLS, CDR2 YYNGEE. The CDR3 loop spans 15 amino acids. The V and J ends lost 2 bases and 4 bases, in that order; junction bases with no gene match: 4. CDR3 sequence reads: CASSVASGGTGELFF. CDR3 sequence (DNA): TGTGCCAGCAGCGTGGCAAGCGGGGGCACCGGGGAGCTGTTTTTT.

The chain is built from TRBV5-1 and TRBJ1-6, with D possibly TRBD1 on 6 matching bases. V was pared by 4 bases and J by 7 bases, with 15 bases between. Germline values: CDR1 SGHRS, CDR2 YFSETQ. The length of the CDR3 is 15 residues. The CDR3 DNA is TGCGCCAGCAGCCCCCAGGACAGCCGGAATTCACCCCTCCACTTT. Translating it yields CASSPQDSRNSPLHF.

The chain links TRBV30 to TRBJ1-1; no clear D. The CDR3 is made up of 11 amino acids. In germline, CDR1 is GTSNPN, CDR2 SVGIG (reference sequence). Trimming shortened V by 6 bases and J by 6 bases, and 11 bases separated the two germline ends. The CDR3 region has the DNA TGTGCCTGCCGCTCGGAGGCTGAAGCTTTCTTT. It specifies CACRSEAEAFF.